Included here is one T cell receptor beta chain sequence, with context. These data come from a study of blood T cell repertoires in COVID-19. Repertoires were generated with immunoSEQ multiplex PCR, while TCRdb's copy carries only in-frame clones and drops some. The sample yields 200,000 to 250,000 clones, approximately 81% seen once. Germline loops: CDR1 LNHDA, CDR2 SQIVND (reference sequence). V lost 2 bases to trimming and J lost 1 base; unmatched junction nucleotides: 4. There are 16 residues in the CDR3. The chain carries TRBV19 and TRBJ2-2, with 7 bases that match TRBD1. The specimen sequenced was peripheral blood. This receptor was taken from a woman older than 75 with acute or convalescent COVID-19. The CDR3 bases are TGTGCCAGTAGTATATCGGACAGGAGGAACACCGGGGAGCTGTTTTTT. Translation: CASSISDRRNTGELFF.